This T cell receptor (beta chain) was recovered during a study of T cells in Graves' hyperthyroidism and ophthalmopathy (dated by TCRdb to the late 2010s). At the level of the whole study: Peripheral blood was collected at initial diagnosis, before any treatment. Thyroid tissue and blood T-cell repertoires from six Graves' hyperthyroidism patients were also compared in the study. An independent validation cohort of 18 to 20 hyperthyroidism patients and more than 15 patients who later progressed to ophthalmopathy tested prospective prediction of ophthalmopathy. The paper reports TCR Vbeta CDR3 sequencing of 140 or so peripheral blood samples: some 41 ophthalmopathy, fewer than 80 hyperthyroidism and around 17 progressor patients. TCR V-J signatures able to tell the groups apart were searched for in a discovery cohort of around 95 patients, of whom 43 had Graves' ophthalmopathy and more than 55 had stable Graves' hyperthyroidism. The approximately 100 discovery patients were divided at random into training and test sets in a 7:3 ratio. After sampling, hyperthyroidism patients received methimazole starting at 30 mg daily, and ophthalmopathy patients received high-dose intravenous methylprednisolone.

This clonotype was recorded many times. Its antigen is not yet known. Base qualities are not recorded, but no much larger clone differs from it by a single base. In the ophthalmopathy patients, disease was moderately to severely active, with a Clinical Activity Score of 3 or more, a NOSPECS grade of 4 or more, and a duration of less than 3 months. Exclusion was applied to patients with uncontrolled infections, other autoimmune diseases, pregnancy or lactation. Diagnoses were established on the basis of clinical symptoms, serum thyroxine and TRAb, thyroid ultrasound, and orbital computed tomography. PBMCs were separated from roughly 9.6 ml of fresh peripheral blood using Ficoll-Paque density gradient centrifugation. Total RNA was extracted with Trizol reagent, and quality was checked on an Agilent 2100 Bioanalyzer. Study-level results and caveats: Most expanded thyroid clonotypes (frequency above 0.001) were also detected in blood, a finding suggesting that blood repertoires may reflect thyroid immune responses. During validation, the model predicted progression to ophthalmopathy a median of roughly 7.1 months ahead of onset, with almost 71% sensitivity and around 72% specificity. No statistical method was used to set the sample size in advance, and investigators knew the group allocation. A model built on a 13 V-J signature distinguished ophthalmopathy from stable hyperthyroidism, reaching around 88% sensitivity and about 81% specificity in cross-validation and 80%/75% in testing.

Amplification of TCR beta CDR3 regions was carried out from RNA transcripts. A first-round RT-PCR of the TCR CDR3 used the HTBI primer set with the Qiagen OneStep RT-PCR kit. Libraries were constructed in a second round of multiplex PCR, after which size selection and purification were performed. Paired-end sequencing of the libraries was performed with 100 bp reads on an Illumina HiSeq2000. In the paper's pipeline: SOAPnuke was used to process the raw data, removing reads that contained adapters or uncalled bases, had a mean Phred below 15, or lacked an exact match to the constant primer or identifier. COPE v1.2.5 was used to merge high-quality paired reads, and clonotypes were defined as unique nucleotide sequences. MiTCR v1.1 was used to align clonotypes to the IMGT TRBV, TRBD and TRBJ reference segments. Only V-J combinations with frequency above 0.0001, covering approximately 99% of repertoires, were analysed. The TCS score was defined as the ratio of F50 (clonal expansion) to E x V (chaos), calculated using BLOSUM62-based TCRdist between CDR3 peptides within each V-J. Welch's t-statistics and random forest reduced around 520 V-J features to 10 to 15, which were used in a naive Bayes classifier (R e1071). The public reads were quality trimmed at Q25 with fastp and then assembled into clones with MiXCR by TCRdb, keeping productive beta chains. Rows are unified per CDR3 protein, each entry keeping the most common DNA and genes. TCRdb's processing, not the study's, gives the V and J calls here. A total of hundreds of thousands of distinct CDR3 sequences appear in this sample, around 20% of them only once. Around a third of the sample is in the top ten clones.

CDR1 and CDR2 were assigned from the germline V gene as MDHEN and SYDVKM. Measured from the cysteine to the phenylalanine, the CDR3 is 14 residues long. The DNA shown is the 42-base CDR3, in frame from base 1. V trim: 6 bases; J trim: 3 bases; unmatched bases: 8. Recombination joined TRBV28 with TRBJ2-7, and 7 junctional nucleotides match TRBD1. Sequenced sample: blood. The TCR sequence derives from a man aged 25-45 years with Graves' ophthalmopathy. The DNA sequence is TGTGCCAGCAGGGGCTCAGACAGGGACTACGAGCAGTACTTC. Translated, it reads CASRGSDRDYEQYF.